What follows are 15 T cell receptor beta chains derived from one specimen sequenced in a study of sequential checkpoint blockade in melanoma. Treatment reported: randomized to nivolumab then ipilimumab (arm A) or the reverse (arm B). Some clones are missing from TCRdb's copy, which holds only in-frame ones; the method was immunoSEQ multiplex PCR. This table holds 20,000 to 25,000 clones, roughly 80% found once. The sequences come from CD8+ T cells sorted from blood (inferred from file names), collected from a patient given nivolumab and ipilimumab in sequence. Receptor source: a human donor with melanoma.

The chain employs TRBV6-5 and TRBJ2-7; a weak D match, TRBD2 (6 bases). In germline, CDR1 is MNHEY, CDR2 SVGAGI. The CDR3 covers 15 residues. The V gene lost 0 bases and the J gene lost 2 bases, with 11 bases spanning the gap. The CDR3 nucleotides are TGTGCCAGCAGTTACTCGGAGGGAATAGCCTACGAGCAGTACTTC. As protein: CASSYSEGIAYEQYF.

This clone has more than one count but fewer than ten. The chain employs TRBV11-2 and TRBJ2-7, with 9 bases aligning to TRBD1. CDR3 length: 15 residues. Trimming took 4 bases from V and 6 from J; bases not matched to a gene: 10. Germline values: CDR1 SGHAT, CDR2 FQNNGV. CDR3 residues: CASSSHNRGQGEQYF. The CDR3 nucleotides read TGTGCCAGCAGCTCCCACAACAGGGGACAGGGCGAGCAGTACTTC.

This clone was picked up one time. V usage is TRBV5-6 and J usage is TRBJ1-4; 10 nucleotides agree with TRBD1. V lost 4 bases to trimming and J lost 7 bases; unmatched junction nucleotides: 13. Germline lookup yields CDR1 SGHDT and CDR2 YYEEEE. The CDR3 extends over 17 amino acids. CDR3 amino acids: CASSPPGQGLVREKLFF. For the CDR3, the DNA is TGTGCCAGCAGCCCCCCGGGACAGGGGTTGGTTCGTGAAAAACTGTTTTTT.

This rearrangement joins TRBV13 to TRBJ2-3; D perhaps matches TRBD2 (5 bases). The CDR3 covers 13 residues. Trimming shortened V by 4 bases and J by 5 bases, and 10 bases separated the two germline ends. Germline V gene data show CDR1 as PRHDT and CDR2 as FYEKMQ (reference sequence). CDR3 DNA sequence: TGTGCCAGCAGCTGGGAGTCCGGAGATACGCAGTATTTT. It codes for CASSWESGDTQYF.

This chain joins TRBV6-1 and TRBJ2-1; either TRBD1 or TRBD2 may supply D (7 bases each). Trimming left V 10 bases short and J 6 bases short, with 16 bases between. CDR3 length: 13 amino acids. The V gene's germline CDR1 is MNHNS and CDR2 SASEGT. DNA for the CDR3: TGTGCCACCAGACAGGGAGGGGGCAATGAGCAGTTCTTC. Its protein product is CATRQGGGNEQFF.

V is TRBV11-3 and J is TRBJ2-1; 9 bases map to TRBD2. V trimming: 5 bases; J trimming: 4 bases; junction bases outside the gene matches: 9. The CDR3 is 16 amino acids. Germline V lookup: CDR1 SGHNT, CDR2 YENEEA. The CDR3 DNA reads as TGTGCCAGCAGCCGCGGCAGCGGGGGGCTATACAATGAGCAGTTCTTC. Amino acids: CASSRGSGGLYNEQFF.

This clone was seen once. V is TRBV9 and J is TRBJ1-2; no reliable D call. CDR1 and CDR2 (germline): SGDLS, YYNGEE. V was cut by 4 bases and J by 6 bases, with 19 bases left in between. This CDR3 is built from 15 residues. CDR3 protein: CASSPRGSPWDGYTF. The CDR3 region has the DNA TGTGCCAGCAGCCCTCGAGGCTCCCCTTGGGATGGCTACACCTTC.

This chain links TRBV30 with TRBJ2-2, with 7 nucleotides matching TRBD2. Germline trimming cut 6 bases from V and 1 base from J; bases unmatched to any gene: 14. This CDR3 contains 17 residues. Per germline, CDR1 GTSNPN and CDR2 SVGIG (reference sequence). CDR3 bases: TGTGCCTGCCTTACCTGGGGTGGGGGGGAGAACACCGGGGAGCTGTTTTTT. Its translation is CACLTWGGGENTGELFF.

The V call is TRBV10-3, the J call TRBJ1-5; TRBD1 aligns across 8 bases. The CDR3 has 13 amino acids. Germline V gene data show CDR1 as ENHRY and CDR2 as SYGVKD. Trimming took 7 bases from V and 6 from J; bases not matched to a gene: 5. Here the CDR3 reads CAINQGAGQPQHF. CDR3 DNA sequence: TGTGCCATCAACCAGGGGGCTGGTCAGCCCCAGCATTTT.

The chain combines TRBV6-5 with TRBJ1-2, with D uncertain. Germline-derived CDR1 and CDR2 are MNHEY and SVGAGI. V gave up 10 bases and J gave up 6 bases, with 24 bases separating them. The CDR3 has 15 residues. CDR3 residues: CATQLEPGWYHGYTF. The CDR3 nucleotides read TGTGCCACCCAGTTAGAGCCGGGGTGGTACCATGGCTACACCTTC.

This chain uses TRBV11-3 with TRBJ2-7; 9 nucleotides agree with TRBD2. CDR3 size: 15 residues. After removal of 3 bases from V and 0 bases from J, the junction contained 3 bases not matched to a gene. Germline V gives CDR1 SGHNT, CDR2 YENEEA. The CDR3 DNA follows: TGTGCCAGCAGCTTGAGCGGGGGGCCCTCCTACGAGCAGTACTTC. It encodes CASSLSGGPSYEQYF.

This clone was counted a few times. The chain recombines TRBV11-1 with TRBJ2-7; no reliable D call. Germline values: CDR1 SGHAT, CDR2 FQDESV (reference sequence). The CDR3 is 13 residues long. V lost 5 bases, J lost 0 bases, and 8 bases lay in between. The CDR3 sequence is CASSRADSYEQYF. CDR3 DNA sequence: TGTGCCAGCAGCCGTGCGGACTCCTACGAGCAGTACTTC.

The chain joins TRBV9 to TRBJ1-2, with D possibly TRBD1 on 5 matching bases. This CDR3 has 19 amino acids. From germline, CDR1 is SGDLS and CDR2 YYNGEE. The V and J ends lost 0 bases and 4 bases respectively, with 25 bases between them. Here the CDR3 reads CASSVARGRDGTGGYGYTF. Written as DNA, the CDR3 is TGTGCCAGCAGCGTAGCTCGCGGGCGGGATGGTACCGGGGGCTATGGCTACACCTTC. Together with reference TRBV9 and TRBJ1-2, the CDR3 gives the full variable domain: DSGVTQTPKHLITATGQRVTLRCSPRSGDLSVYWYQQSLDQGLQFLIQYYNGEERAKGNILERFSAQQFPDLHSELNLSSLELGDSALYFCASSVARGRDGTGGYGYTFGSGTRLTVV.

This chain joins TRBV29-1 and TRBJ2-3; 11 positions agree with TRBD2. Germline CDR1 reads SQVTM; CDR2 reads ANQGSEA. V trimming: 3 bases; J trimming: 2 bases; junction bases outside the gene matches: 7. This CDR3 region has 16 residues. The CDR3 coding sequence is TGCAGCGTTGAGGGGACTAGCGGTTCGTACACAGATACGCAGTATTTT. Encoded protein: CSVEGTSGSYTDTQYF.

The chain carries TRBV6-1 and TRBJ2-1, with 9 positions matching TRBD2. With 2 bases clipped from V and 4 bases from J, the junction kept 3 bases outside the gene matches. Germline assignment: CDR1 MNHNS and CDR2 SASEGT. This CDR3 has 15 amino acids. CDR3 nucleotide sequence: TGTGCCAGCAGTGAACTAGCGGGGCGATACAATGAGCAGTTCTTC. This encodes CASSELAGRYNEQFF.